What follows are 16 T cell receptor beta chains derived from one specimen sequenced in a study of technical replicates of blood from a few donors. Sequencing used immunoSEQ multiplex PCR; TCRdb keeps in-frame clones, though not all of them. Counted here are 75,000 to 85,000 clones, almost 96% occurring once; the ten biggest clones make up roughly 0.36%. The sequenced material came from T cells isolated from PBMCs. The source is a human donor in good health.

V and J are TRBV11-3 and TRBJ2-3, with no clear D. CDR1 and CDR2 from the germline V gene are SGHNT and YENEEA. The ends were cut back, 2 bases at V and 0 bases at J, with 6 bases in the middle. CDR3 length equals 14 residues. CDR3 residues: CASSLTRSTDTQYF. CDR3 nucleotides: TGTGCCAGCAGCTTAACGAGAAGCACAGATACGCAGTATTTT.

The chain recombines TRBV4-2 with TRBJ2-1; D is uncertain. Per germline, CDR1 LGHNA and CDR2 YNFKEQ. This CDR3 has 15 amino acids. V was shortened by 3 bases and J by 0 bases, with 9 bases between the two germline ends. The CDR3 nucleotides read TGTGCCAGCAGCCAGGGCATAGGCTCCTACAATGAGCAGTTCTTC. Encoded protein: CASSQGIGSYNEQFF.

The J gene is TRBJ2-2, the V gene TRBV30; possibly TRBD1 for D (5 bases). V lost 0 bases to trimming and J lost 7 bases, with 12 bases between them. Per germline, CDR1 GTSNPN and CDR2 SVGIG (reference sequence). The CDR3 is 14 residues long. The CDR3 here is CAWSVRREGGELFF. The CDR3 DNA follows: TGTGCCTGGAGTGTTCGCAGGGAAGGCGGGGAGCTGTTTTTT.

This sequence joins TRBV11-2 and TRBJ1-3, with D possibly being TRBD1 (6 bases). Germline CDR1 SGHAT, CDR2 FQNNGV. The CDR3 extends over 15 amino acids. The germline V and J ends were trimmed by 7 bases and 3 bases, with 16 bases remaining between them. Here the CDR3 reads CASTESGVGGNTIYF. CDR3 bases: TGTGCCAGCACCGAATCAGGGGTTGGTGGAAACACCATATATTTT. The complete variable domain, with remaining parts taken from reference TRBV11-2 and TRBJ1-3, reads EAGVAQSPRYKIIEKRQSVAFWCNPISGHATLYWYQQILGQGPKLLIQFQNNGVVDDSQLPKDRFSAERLKGVDSTLKIQPAKLEDSAVYLCASTESGVGGNTIYFGEGSWLTVV.

The chain combines TRBV7-2 with TRBJ2-7, with D uncertain. Germline loops: CDR1 SGHTA, CDR2 FQGNSA. Between the trimmed V and J ends, which lost 1 base and 4 bases, there was a span of 2 bases. The CDR3 contains 11 residues. The CDR3 loop is CASSLVYEQYF. The CDR3 DNA reads TGTGCCAGCAGCTTAGTATACGAGCAGTACTTC.

This chain links TRBV18 with TRBJ1-2, with 8 positions matching TRBD1. Trimming cost V 3 bases and J 4 bases; bases outside gene matches: 7. The CDR3 loop spans 15 amino acids. Germline assignment: CDR1 KGHSH and CDR2 LQKENI. DNA for the CDR3: TGTGCCAGCTCACCGCAGGGGGCCGACCTCTATGGCTACACCTTC. Encoded protein: CASSPQGADLYGYTF.

This chain uses TRBV11-2 with TRBJ2-7, with 8 bases aligning to TRBD1. Looked up from germline, CDR1 is SGHAT and CDR2 is FQNNGV. The CDR3 totals 17 residues. V lost 5 bases and J lost 3; bases outside the gene matches: 15. CDR3 region: CASSPSWTGPPFYEQYF. CDR3 sequence (DNA): TGTGCCAGCAGCCCCTCATGGACAGGGCCCCCTTTCTACGAGCAGTACTTC.

The genes are TRBV25-1 and TRBJ1-1, with a possible D match to TRBD1 (5 bases). V lost 3 bases and J 0 bases, leaving 5 bases between the germline ends. The germline V gene has CDR1 MGHDK and CDR2 SYGVNS. CDR3 length equals 13 residues. DNA of the CDR3: TGTGCCAGCAGTGACAGGGTGAACACTGAAGCTTTCTTT. Encoded protein: CASSDRVNTEAFF.

This sequence joins TRBV7-2 and TRBJ2-3; D uncertain. CDR3 length equals 14 residues. The ends were cut back, 5 bases at V and 2 bases at J, with 11 bases in the middle. The germline gives CDR1 SGHTA, CDR2 FQGNSA. CDR3 DNA: TGTGCCAGCAGCCCCCGAGTCCCCACAGATACGCAGTATTTT. It yields the protein CASSPRVPTDTQYF.

This chain connects TRBV12-5 to TRBJ1-1; D is unclear. This CDR3 comprises 12 residues. The germline V and J ends were trimmed by 4 bases and 0 bases, with 3 bases remaining between them. The germline CDR1 and CDR2 sequences are LGHNT and FRNRAP. DNA for the CDR3: TGTGCTAGTGGTTCCATGAACACTGAAGCTTTCTTT. Protein: CASGSMNTEAFF.

The chain recombines TRBV10-3 with TRBJ1-2; unclear D gene. The V gene's germline CDR1 is ENHRY and CDR2 SYGVKD. Trimming took 4 bases from V and 4 from J, leaving 13 bases between them. The CDR3 is 14 residues long. The CDR3 DNA follows: TGTGCCATCAGTGCCCGACAAGAAAGCTATGGCTACACCTTC. This codes for CAISARQESYGYTF.

The chain has TRBV27 and TRBJ2-1; D is uncertain. The CDR3 runs to 14 residues. Per the germline V gene, CDR1 is MNHEY and CDR2 is SMNVEV (reference sequence). V lost 7 bases and J lost 5, with 15 bases in between. CDR3 protein: CASIQRVSHNEQFF. The CDR3 coding sequence is TGTGCCAGCATCCAACGGGTTTCCCACAATGAGCAGTTCTTC.

V and J are TRBV14 and TRBJ2-1; D is perhaps TRBD2 (6 bases). V was clipped by 1 base and J by 1 base, with 11 bases between them. Looked up from germline, CDR1 is SGHDN and CDR2 is FVKESK. This CDR3 has 16 amino acids. The CDR3 nucleotides read TGTGCCAGCAGCCAAGGTCTAGCGCCTTCCTACAATGAGCAGTTCTTC. Its protein product is CASSQGLAPSYNEQFF.

CDR3 coding DNA: TGTGCCAGCAGCTTAGTCCGTCACGGGGGCGAGCAGTACTTC. Amino acids: CASSLVRHGGEQYF. This sequence joins TRBV11-2 and TRBJ2-7, with D possibly being TRBD2 (6 bases). Germline V lookup: CDR1 SGHAT, CDR2 FQNNGV. Trimming took off 1 base at V and 6 bases at J, with 13 bases between the two ends. This CDR3 is 14 amino acids long.

J is TRBJ2-3 and V is TRBV19; 13 positions agree with TRBD2. CDR1 and CDR2 from the germline V gene are LNHDA and SQIVND (reference sequence). V was pared by 3 bases and J by 5 bases, with 8 bases of the junction left unmatched. The CDR3 length is 17 residues. CDR3 nucleotide sequence: TGTGCCAGTAGTATCCGCGGACTAGCGGGAGAGGGAGATACGCAGTATTTT. Its protein product is CASSIRGLAGEGDTQYF.

The chain carries TRBV9 and TRBJ1-1; D call uncertain. This CDR3 comprises 15 residues. Germline V lookup: CDR1 SGDLS, CDR2 YYNGEE. Trimming left V 0 bases short and J 1 base short, with 10 bases between. The CDR3 sequence: CASSVVGTPNTEAFF. The CDR3 DNA follows: TGTGCCAGCAGCGTAGTGGGCACCCCGAACACTGAAGCTTTCTTT. The whole variable domain, filled in from reference TRBV9 and TRBJ1-1, reads DSGVTQTPKHLITATGQRVTLRCSPRSGDLSVYWYQQSLDQGLQFLIQYYNGEERAKGNILERFSAQQFPDLHSELNLSSLELGDSALYFCASSVVGTPNTEAFFGQGTRLTVV.